This TCR beta chain was identified during a study of blood T cell repertoires in COVID-19. Germline values: CDR1 LGHDT, CDR2 YNNKEL (reference sequence). The CDR3 has 14 residues. J lost 5 bases, V lost 1 base, and 3 bases had no gene match. Assay used: immunoSEQ multiplex PCR; TCRdb lists only in-frame clones, some missing. The sample contains about 230,000 clones, approximately 80% of which appear only once. Sequenced: PBMCs or T cells enriched from blood (not recorded which). The chain joins TRBV3-1 (or the pseudogene TRBV3-2) to TRBJ2-7; 9 positions match TRBD1. This sequence was found in a man in his fifties or sixties who had recovered from COVID-19. CDR3 region: CASSQADRGHEQYF. Here the CDR3 DNA reads TGTGCCAGCAGCCAAGCGGACAGGGGACACGAGCAGTACTTC.